This TCR beta chain was sequenced during a study of blood T cell repertoires in COVID-19. Those enrolled, adults aged roughly 18 to 100 years, came from roughly 23 US areas. Grouping used clinical history reported by participants in a survey and questionnaire. V lost 2 bases to trimming and J lost 4 bases; unmatched junction nucleotides: 7. Germline V lookup: CDR1 LGHNA, CDR2 YNFKEQ. The CDR3 is 15 residues long. Sequencing used immunoSEQ multiplex PCR; TCRdb keeps in-frame clones, though not all of them. The sample holds 350,000 to 400,000 clones, over 75% seen once. The sequence was obtained from a man younger than 35 who had recovered from COVID-19. Material for sequencing was PBMCs or T cells enriched from blood (not recorded which). The J gene is TRBJ2-5, the V gene TRBV4-2; TRBD2 aligns across 7 bases. Written as DNA, the CDR3 is TGTGCCAGCAGCCAAACTAGCGCGACAAGAGAGACCCAGTACTTC. Residues: CASSQTSATRETQYF.